The present T cell receptor beta chain was sequenced within a study of shared clonotypes between healthy human individuals. The CDR3 has 16 amino acids. Germline V CDR1 and CDR2: SEHNR, FQNEAQ (reference sequence). V lost 1 base and J lost 4, with 13 bases in between. Researchers ran the assay at a deep level. The assay was immunoSEQ multiplex PCR, and TCRdb's table has in-frame clones only and misses some. The data contain 2 million to 2.5 million clones, almost 96% of them singletons. Material for sequencing was naive CD4+ T cells sorted from blood. Subset specified: CD45RA+ positively selected. This sequence joins TRBV7-9 and TRBJ2-2, with D possibly TRBD2 on 5 matching bases. The clonotype originates from a man younger than 35 in good health. The CDR3 nucleotides are TGTGCCAGCAGCTTAGGAGGGCTCCGGAGCACCGGGGAGCTGTTTTTT. It is translated as CASSLGGLRSTGELFF. Using reference TRBV7-9 and TRBJ2-2 for the parts outside the CDR3, the full variable domain is DTGVSQNPRHKITKRGQNVTFRCDPISEHNRLYWYRQTLGQGPEFLTYFQNEAQLEKSRLLSDRFSAERPKGSFSTLEIQRTEQGDSAMYLCASSLGGLRSTGELFFGEGSRLTVL.